This T cell receptor beta chain appears in the sequencing data of a study of T cell responses to AZD1222 COVID-19 vaccine. Produced via immunoSEQ multiplex PCR; TCRdb's table is partial and in-frame only. The table includes 150,000 to 160,000 clones, approximately 91% detected once. Notes on this clone: Its antigen is currently unknown.

With 7 bases removed from V and 7 bases from J, the gap between germline ends came to 14 bases. The CDR3 spans 13 residues. Germline V gene lookup returns CDR1 SNHLY and CDR2 FYNNEI. Study-level points and caveats: There were mostly white British donors and more females than males, and clonal diversity was possibly underestimated. Repertoire sampling occurred only after the peak T cell response.

Second-dose schedules of about 4 or about 12 weeks were combined. Sequencing was performed on peripheral blood, taken 28 days after the second AZD1222 dose. The source is an adult who received the AZD1222 COVID-19 vaccine. The gene calls are TRBV2 and TRBJ1-5; perhaps TRBD1 as D (5 bases). The CDR3 DNA sequence: TGTGCCAGCAAGCGGCAGGGAGGACAGCCCCAGCATTTT. Protein product: CASKRQGGQPQHF.